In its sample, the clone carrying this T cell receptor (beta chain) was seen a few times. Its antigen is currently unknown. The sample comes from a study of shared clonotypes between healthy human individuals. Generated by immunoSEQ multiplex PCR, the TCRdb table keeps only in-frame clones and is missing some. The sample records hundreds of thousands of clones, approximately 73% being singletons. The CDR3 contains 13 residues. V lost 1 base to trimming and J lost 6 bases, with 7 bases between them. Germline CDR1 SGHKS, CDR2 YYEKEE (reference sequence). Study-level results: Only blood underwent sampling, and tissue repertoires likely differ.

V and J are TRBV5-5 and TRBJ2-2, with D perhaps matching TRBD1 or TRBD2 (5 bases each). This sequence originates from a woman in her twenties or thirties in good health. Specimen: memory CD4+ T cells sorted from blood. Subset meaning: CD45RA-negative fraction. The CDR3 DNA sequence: TGTGCCAGCAGCTTGAGGGACGCCGGGGAGCTGTTTTTT. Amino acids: CASSLRDAGELFF.